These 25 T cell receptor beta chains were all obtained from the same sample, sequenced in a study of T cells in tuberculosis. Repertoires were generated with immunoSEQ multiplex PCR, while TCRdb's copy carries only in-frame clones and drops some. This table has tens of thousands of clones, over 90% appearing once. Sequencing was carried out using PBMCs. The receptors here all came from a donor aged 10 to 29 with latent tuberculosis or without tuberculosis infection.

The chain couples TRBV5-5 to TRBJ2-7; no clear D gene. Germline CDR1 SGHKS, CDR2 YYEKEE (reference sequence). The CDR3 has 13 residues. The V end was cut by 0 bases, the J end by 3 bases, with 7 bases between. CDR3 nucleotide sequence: TGTGCCAGCAGCTTGGCAACATACTACGAGCAGTACTTC. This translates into CASSLATYYEQYF.

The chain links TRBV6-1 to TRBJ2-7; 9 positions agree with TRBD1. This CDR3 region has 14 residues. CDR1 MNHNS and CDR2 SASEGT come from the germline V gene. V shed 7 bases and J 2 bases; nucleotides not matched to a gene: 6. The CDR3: CASIGGTGTYEQYF. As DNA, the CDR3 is TGTGCCAGCATCGGTGGGACAGGGACCTACGAGCAGTACTTC.

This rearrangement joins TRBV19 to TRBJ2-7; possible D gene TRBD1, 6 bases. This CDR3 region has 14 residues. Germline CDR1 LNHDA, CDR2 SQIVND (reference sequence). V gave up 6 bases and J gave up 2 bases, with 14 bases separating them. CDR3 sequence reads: CASSTTGLTYEQYF. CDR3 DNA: TGTGCCAGTAGCACTACAGGGTTAACCTACGAGCAGTACTTC.

The CDR3 DNA is TGTGCCAGTGGGACAGGGGGCTTTGGCACCGGGGAGCTGTTTTTT. The encoded protein is CASGTGGFGTGELFF. The rearrangement uses TRBV2 and TRBJ2-2; 12 bases match TRBD1. CDR1 is SNHLY and CDR2 is FYNNEI in the germline V gene. The junction had 6 bases not matched to a gene; V was cut back by 9 bases and J by 4 bases. CDR3 length: 15 residues. The whole variable domain, remainder taken from reference TRBV2 and TRBJ2-2, is EPEVTQTPSHQVTQMGQEVILRCVPISNHLYFYWYRQILGQKVEFLVSFYNNEISEKSEIFDDQFSVERPDGSNFTLKIRSTKLEDSAMYFCASGTGGFGTGELFFGEGSRLTVL.

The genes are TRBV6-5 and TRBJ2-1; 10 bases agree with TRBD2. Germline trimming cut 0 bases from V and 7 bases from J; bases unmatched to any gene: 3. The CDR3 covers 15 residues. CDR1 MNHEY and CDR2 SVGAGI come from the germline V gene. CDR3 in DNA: TGTGCCAGCAGTTACTCCTGGACTAGCGGAAATGAGCAGTTCTTC. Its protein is CASSYSWTSGNEQFF.

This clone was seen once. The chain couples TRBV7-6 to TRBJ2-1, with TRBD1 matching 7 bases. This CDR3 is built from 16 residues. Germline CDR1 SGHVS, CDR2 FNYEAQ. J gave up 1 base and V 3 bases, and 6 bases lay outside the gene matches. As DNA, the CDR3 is TGTGCCAGCAGCTTCAACCAGGGGGAATCCTACAATGAGCAGTTCTTC. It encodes CASSFNQGESYNEQFF.

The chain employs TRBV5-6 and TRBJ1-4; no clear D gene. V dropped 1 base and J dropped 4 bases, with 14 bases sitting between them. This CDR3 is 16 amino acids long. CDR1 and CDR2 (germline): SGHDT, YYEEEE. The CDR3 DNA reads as TGTGCCAGCAGCTTGCAGCGCAAGGCCCTTAATGAAAAACTGTTTTTT. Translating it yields CASSLQRKALNEKLFF.

The CDR3 spells CAWSPTSGPNEQFF. The CDR3 DNA is TGTGCCTGGAGTCCCACTAGCGGTCCCAATGAGCAGTTCTTC. The chain uses TRBV30 and TRBJ2-1; 8 bases are shared with TRBD2. From germline, CDR1 is GTSNPN and CDR2 SVGIG (reference sequence). The CDR3 contains 14 residues. The V gene end was trimmed by 2 bases and the J gene end by 6 bases; junction bases not matched to a gene: 6.

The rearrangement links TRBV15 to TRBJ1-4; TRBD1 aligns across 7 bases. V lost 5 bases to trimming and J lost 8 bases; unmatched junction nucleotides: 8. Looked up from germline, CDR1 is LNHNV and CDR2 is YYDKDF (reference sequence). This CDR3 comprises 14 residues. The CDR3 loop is CATSPRGAGEKLFF. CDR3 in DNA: TGTGCCACCAGCCCCAGGGGGGCAGGCGAAAAACTGTTTTTT.

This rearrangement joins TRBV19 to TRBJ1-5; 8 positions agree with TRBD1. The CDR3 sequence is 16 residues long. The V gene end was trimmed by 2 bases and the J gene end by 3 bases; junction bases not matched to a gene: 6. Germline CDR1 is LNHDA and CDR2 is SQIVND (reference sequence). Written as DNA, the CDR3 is TGTGCCAGTAGTATAACAGGGGGTAATGACAATCAGCCCCAGCATTTT. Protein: CASSITGGNDNQPQHF.

This CDR3 is CATSTGTSGYNEQFF. The CDR3 DNA is TGTGCCACCAGCACCGGGACTAGCGGCTACAATGAGCAGTTCTTC. This rearrangement joins TRBV15 to TRBJ2-1; TRBD2 matches 11 bases. V was pared by 4 bases and J by 3 bases, with 2 bases of the junction left unmatched. The CDR3 length is 15 residues. Germline V gives CDR1 LNHNV, CDR2 YYDKDF (reference sequence). The whole variable domain, remainder taken from reference TRBV15 and TRBJ2-1, is DAMVIQNPRYQVTQFGKPVTLSCSQTLNHNVMYWYQQKSSQAPKLLFHYYDKDFNNEADTPDNFQSRRPNTSFCFLDIRSPGLGDTAMYLCATSTGTSGYNEQFFGPGTRLTVL.

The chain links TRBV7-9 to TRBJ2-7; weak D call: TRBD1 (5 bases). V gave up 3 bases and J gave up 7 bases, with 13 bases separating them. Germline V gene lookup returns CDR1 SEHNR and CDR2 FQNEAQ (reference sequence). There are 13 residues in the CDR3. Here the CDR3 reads CASSFSAQGEQYF. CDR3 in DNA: TGTGCCAGCAGCTTCAGCGCCCAGGGAGAGCAGTACTTC.

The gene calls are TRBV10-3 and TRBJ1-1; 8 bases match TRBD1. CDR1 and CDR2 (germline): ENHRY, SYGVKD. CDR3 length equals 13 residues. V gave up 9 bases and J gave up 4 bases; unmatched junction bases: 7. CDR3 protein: CAINGQGGTEAFF. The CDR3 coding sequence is TGTGCCATAAACGGACAGGGCGGCACTGAAGCTTTCTTT.

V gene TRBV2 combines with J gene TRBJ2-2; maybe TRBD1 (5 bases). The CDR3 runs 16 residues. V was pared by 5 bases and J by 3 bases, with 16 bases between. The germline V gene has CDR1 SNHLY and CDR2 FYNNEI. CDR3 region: CASSHDRGIDTGELFF. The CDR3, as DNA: TGTGCCAGCAGTCACGATAGGGGTATAGACACCGGGGAGCTGTTTTTT.

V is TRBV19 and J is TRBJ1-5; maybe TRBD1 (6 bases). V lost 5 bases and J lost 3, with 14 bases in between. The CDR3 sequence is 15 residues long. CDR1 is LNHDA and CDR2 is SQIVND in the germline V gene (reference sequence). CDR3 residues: CASSDQTGLNQPQHF. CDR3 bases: TGTGCCAGTAGTGACCAAACAGGGCTCAATCAGCCCCAGCATTTT.

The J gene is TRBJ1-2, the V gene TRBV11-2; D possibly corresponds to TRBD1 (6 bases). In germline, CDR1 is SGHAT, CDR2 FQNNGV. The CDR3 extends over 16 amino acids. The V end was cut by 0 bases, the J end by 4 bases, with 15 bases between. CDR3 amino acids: CASSLDPRGQFYGYTF. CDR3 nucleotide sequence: TGTGCCAGCAGCTTAGATCCGAGGGGACAATTCTATGGCTACACCTTC.

DNA for the CDR3: TGTGCCAGCAAAGCGGACCGGGCTAGCGGGCCTCAGGGTACGCAGTATTTT. Residues: CASKADRASGPQGTQYF. The chain has TRBV27 and TRBJ2-3; TRBD2 aligns across 8 bases. V trimming: 7 bases; J trimming: 8 bases; junction bases outside the gene matches: 20. The CDR3 consists of 17 residues. The V gene's germline CDR1 is MNHEY and CDR2 SMNVEV (reference sequence).

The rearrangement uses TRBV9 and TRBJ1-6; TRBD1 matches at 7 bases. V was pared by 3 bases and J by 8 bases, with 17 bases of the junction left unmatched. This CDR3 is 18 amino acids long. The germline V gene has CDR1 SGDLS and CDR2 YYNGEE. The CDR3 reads CASSASQTGSLRYSPLHF. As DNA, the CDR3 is TGTGCCAGCAGCGCTTCCCAGACAGGGAGCCTGCGGTATTCACCCCTCCACTTT.

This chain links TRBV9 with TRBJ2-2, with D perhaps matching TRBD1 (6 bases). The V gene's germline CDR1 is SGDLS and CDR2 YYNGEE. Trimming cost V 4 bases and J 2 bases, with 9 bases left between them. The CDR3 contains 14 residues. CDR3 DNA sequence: TGTGCCAGCAGCTGGACAGACAACACCGGGGAGCTGTTTTTT. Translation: CASSWTDNTGELFF.

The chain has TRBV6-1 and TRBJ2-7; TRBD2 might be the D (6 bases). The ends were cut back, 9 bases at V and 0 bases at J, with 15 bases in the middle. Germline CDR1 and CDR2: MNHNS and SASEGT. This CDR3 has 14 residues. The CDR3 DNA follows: TGTGCCAGTCAACTCTGGGGGGTCTCCTACGAGCAGTACTTC. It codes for CASQLWGVSYEQYF.

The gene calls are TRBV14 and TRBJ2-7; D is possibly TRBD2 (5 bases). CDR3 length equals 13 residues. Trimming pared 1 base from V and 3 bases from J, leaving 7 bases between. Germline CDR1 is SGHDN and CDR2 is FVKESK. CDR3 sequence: CASSQVRGYEQYF. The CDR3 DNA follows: TGTGCCAGCAGCCAAGTTCGGGGCTACGAGCAGTACTTC.

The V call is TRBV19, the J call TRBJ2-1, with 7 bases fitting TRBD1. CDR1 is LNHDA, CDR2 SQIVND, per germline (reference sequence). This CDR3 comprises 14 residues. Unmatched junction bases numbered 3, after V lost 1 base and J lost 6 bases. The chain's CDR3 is CASSIGQGSNEQFF. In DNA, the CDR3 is TGTGCCAGTAGTATAGGACAGGGAAGCAATGAGCAGTTCTTC.

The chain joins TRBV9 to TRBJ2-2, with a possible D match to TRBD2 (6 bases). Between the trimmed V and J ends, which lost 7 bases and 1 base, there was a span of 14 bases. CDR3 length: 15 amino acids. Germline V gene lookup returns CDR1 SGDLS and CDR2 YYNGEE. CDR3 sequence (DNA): TGTGCCAGCGGGCGAGGAGGGATGAACACCGGGGAGCTGTTTTTT. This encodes CASGRGGMNTGELFF.

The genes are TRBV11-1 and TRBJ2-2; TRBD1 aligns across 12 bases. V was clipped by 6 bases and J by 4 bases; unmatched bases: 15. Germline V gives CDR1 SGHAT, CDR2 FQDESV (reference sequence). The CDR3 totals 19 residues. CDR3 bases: TGTGCCAGCAGACCAAACACCGGGACAGGGGGCTCGAGCACCGGGGAGCTGTTTTTT. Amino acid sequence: CASRPNTGTGGSSTGELFF.

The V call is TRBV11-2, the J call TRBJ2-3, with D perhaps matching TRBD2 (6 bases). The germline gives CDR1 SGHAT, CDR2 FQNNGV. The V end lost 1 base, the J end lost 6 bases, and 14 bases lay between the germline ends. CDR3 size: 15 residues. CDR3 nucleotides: TGTGCCAGCAGCTTAGGCGGGGACCCCTGGGATACGCAGTATTTT. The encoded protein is CASSLGGDPWDTQYF.